The following is a T cell receptor beta chain sequence with its context. Germline lookup yields CDR1 SGHVS and CDR2 FQNEAQ. This CDR3 contains 17 residues. V lost 1 base and J lost 8; bases outside the gene matches: 9. This sample is drawn from a study of blood T cell repertoires in COVID-19. Overall study: Sources were T cells, B-cell-depleted T cells, or PBMCs; the material itself was cDNA or gDNA.

The authors' processing: Reference gene primer amplification yielded estimated nucleated cell counts. This table comes from immunoSEQ multiplex PCR, and its TCRdb copy is limited to in-frame clones, with some not included. V and J calls and clone size are copied from that table; D and trimming were computed from the DNA. The sample consists of approximately 76,000 clones, over 65% of them appearing once. The V gene is TRBV7-8, the J gene TRBJ2-1; TRBD2 matches 12 bases. The sequencing input was peripheral blood. The TCR sequence derives from a woman between 65 and 79 years old with acute or convalescent COVID-19. CDR3 sequence: CASSLGVARTSGDEQFF. The CDR3 region has the DNA TGTGCCAGCAGCTTAGGGGTAGCTAGGACTAGCGGGGATGAGCAGTTCTTC. Filled out from reference TRBV7-8 and TRBJ2-1, the complete variable domain reads GAGVSQSPRYKVAKRGQDVALRCDPISGHVSLFWYQQALGQGPEFLTYFQNEAQLDKSGLPSDRFFAERPEGSVSTLKIQRTQQEDSAVYLCASSLGVARTSGDEQFFGPGTRLTVL.